In its sample, the clone carrying this TCR beta chain was seen a few times. Its specificity is unknown. This entry comes from a study of T-cell reconstitution after alpha-beta-depleted transplantation in children. Findings and limits, study-wide: Several hundred expanded graft clones reportedly supplied alpha-beta T cells about two months after transplant. Hyperexpanded clones declined; after one year, newly produced T cells mostly supplied diversity. High day-60 TCRbeta diversity in some patients came from surviving recipient T cells and thymic progenitors.

It was with unique molecular identifiers that the TCRbeta library was prepared. TCRdb used MiXCR to reprocess the PCR reads, holding one entry per CDR3 protein. The table includes more than 40,000 distinct CDR3 sequences, around 56% detected once. Trimming removed 0 bases at V and 4 bases at J, with 12 bases between. Germline-derived CDR1 and CDR2 are DFQATT and SNEGSKA (reference sequence). The CDR3 is 14 residues long. The sequence came from a boy under two years old with SCID, due to receive a stem cell transplant. The sequences come from peripheral blood, collected before TCRalphabeta/CD19-depleted stem cell transplant. This chain connects TRBV20-1 to TRBJ2-5; possible D gene TRBD2, 5 bases. Here the CDR3 DNA reads TGCAGTGCTAGAGATGCTAGCCCAGGAGAGACCCAGTACTTC. The encoded protein is CSARDASPGETQYF.